This TCR beta chain was captured in a study of T cell changes during pregnancy in multiple sclerosis. Using immunoSEQ multiplex PCR, the repertoire was profiled, and TCRdb retains in-frame clones only, with some absent. The sample yields around 70,000 clones, around 92% seen once. The germline V and J ends were trimmed by 0 bases and 0 bases, with 6 bases remaining between them. Germline loops: CDR1 LNHNV, CDR2 YYDKDF (reference sequence). CDR3 length: 15 residues. The J gene is TRBJ2-1, the V gene TRBV15; D is undetermined. This material consisted of peripheral blood, taken before pregnancy. The TCR comes from a female donor with multiple sclerosis, enrolled in a pregnancy study. For the CDR3, the DNA is TGTGCCACCAGCAGAGACAGGTCCTCCTACAATGAGCAGTTCTTC. Translating it yields CATSRDRSSYNEQFF.